This T cell receptor beta chain was sequenced during a study of blood T cell repertoires in COVID-19. The CDR3 has 15 residues. Looked up from germline, CDR1 is MNHNS and CDR2 is SASEGT. Germline trimming cut 2 bases from V and 4 bases from J; bases unmatched to any gene: 0. Data came from immunoSEQ multiplex PCR; TCRdb stores just in-frame clones and leaves some out. Here the sample spans roughly 150,000 clones, around 80% being singletons. Sequences were obtained from peripheral blood. This receptor was obtained from a woman aged 45-65 years in a cohort sampled during active or convalescent COVID-19. V gene TRBV6-1 combines with J gene TRBJ2-2, with TRBD2 identical over 11 bases. CDR3: CASSELAGGTGELFF. DNA of the CDR3: TGTGCCAGCAGTGAACTAGCGGGGGGCACCGGGGAGCTGTTTTTT.